This T cell receptor beta chain stems from a study of cytomegalovirus exposure and HLA in healthy donors. Use of 60 Vbeta and 13 Jbeta primers characterized the PCR. This table comes from immunoSEQ multiplex PCR, and its TCRdb copy is limited to in-frame clones, with some not included. The sample holds under 200,000 clones, 70% to 80% seen once. This CDR3 comprises 13 residues. Germline CDR1 SNHLY, CDR2 FYNNEI. Trimming cost V 8 bases and J 2 bases, with 12 bases left between them. This TCR came from a man between 25 and 39 years old in good health and CMV-seropositive. The sequencing input was PBMCs. The chain couples TRBV2 to TRBJ2-5; D possibly corresponds to TRBD2 (6 bases). CDR3 DNA: TGTGCCAGCTGCCTAGCGAAACAAGAGACCCAGTACTTC. Protein: CASCLAKQETQYF.